These T cell receptor beta chains were read from a single sample in a study of T-cell memory formation after mild COVID-19. In TCRdb, the 5' RACE reads were re-called with MiXCR into one record per CDR3 protein. The sample contains 200,000 to 250,000 distinct CDR3 sequences, roughly 30% of which appear only once. The sequencing input was PBMCs or a T cell subset sorted from them (not recorded which). Receptor source: an adult woman who had mild COVID-19 (a few samples of this study predate the infection). Cell type and time point are not known. CDR3s include the opening cysteine and the closing phenylalanine or tryptophan. Fields, in order: clone size, J gene, D gene, V gene, CDR3 DNA, CDR3 protein. The D gene is left open where the match is weak. The size field is filled for only some rows; it gives once, few, many or a size class.

clone_size: few; j_call: TRBJ2-1; d_call: TRBD2; v_call: TRBV12-5; cdr3_nt: TGTGCTAGTGGTTTGGTACGCGGGAGCTCCTACAATGAGCAGTTCTTC; cdr3_aa: CASGLVRGSSYNEQFF
clone_size: few; j_call: TRBJ2-3; d_call: .; v_call: TRBV4-1; cdr3_nt: TGCGCCAGCAGCCCCTGGGGGGCAGATACGCAGTATTTT; cdr3_aa: CASSPWGADTQYF
clone_size: .; j_call: TRBJ2-1; d_call: .; v_call: TRBV19; cdr3_nt: TGTGCCAGTAGTAATGGACTGAATGAGCAGTTCTTC; cdr3_aa: CASSNGLNEQFF
clone_size: .; j_call: TRBJ2-1; d_call: .; v_call: TRBV5-1; cdr3_nt: TGCGCCAGCAGCTTGATTGGGGGTCCCTGGGATGAGCAGTTCTTC; cdr3_aa: CASSLIGGPWDEQFF
clone_size: many; j_call: TRBJ2-3; d_call: .; v_call: TRBV10-2; cdr3_nt: TGCGCCAGCAGTGTAAAGGTAGATACGCAGTATTTT; cdr3_aa: CASSVKVDTQYF
clone_size: .; j_call: TRBJ1-5; d_call: .; v_call: TRBV2; cdr3_nt: TGTGCCAGCAGTGAAGCGCAGGTGAATCAGCCCCAGCATTTT; cdr3_aa: CASSEAQVNQPQHF
clone_size: .; j_call: TRBJ2-7; d_call: .; v_call: TRBV29-1; cdr3_nt: TGCAGCGTTGAAGATCGTGGGACGGGAACCTACGAGCAGTACTTC; cdr3_aa: CSVEDRGTGTYEQYF
clone_size: .; j_call: TRBJ2-2; d_call: TRBD2; v_call: TRBV7-6; cdr3_nt: TGTGCCAGCAGCTTGCCCCCCGTACTAGCGGGGAACACCGGGGAGCTGTTTTTT; cdr3_aa: CASSLPPVLAGNTGELFF
clone_size: .; j_call: TRBJ2-6; d_call: TRBD1; v_call: TRBV20-1; cdr3_nt: TGCAGTGCTAGTGTGACAGGGGCTGGGGCCAACGTCCTGACTTTC; cdr3_aa: CSASVTGAGANVLTF
clone_size: few; j_call: TRBJ2-7; d_call: .; v_call: TRBV3-1; cdr3_nt: TGTGCCAGCAGCCAAGAGGGAACTATGAATAACGACGAGCAGTACTTC; cdr3_aa: CASSQEGTMNNDEQYF
clone_size: .; j_call: TRBJ2-1; d_call: TRBD2; v_call: TRBV12-3/TRBV12-4; cdr3_nt: TGTGCCAGCAGCTTCATTACGCGCGGACTAGCGGGATTACGTAGCTCCTACAATGAGCAGTTCTTC; cdr3_aa: CASSFITRGLAGLRSSYNEQFF
clone_size: .; j_call: TRBJ1-1; d_call: .; v_call: TRBV6-6; cdr3_nt: TGTGCCAGCAGTTTGGGGGGGGGCGCTGGAGCTGAAGCTTTCTTT; cdr3_aa: CASSLGGGAGAEAFF
clone_size: .; j_call: TRBJ1-1; d_call: .; v_call: TRBV5-1; cdr3_nt: TGCGCCAGCAGCTTGGCCCCAGGCTTAAACACTGAAGCTTTCTTT; cdr3_aa: CASSLAPGLNTEAFF
clone_size: .; j_call: TRBJ2-2; d_call: .; v_call: TRBV7-6; cdr3_nt: TGTGCCAGCAGTCCGGACGGCCCCACCGGGGAGCTGTTTTTT; cdr3_aa: CASSPDGPTGELFF
clone_size: few; j_call: TRBJ1-1; d_call: .; v_call: TRBV20-1; cdr3_nt: TGCAGTGCAGCGGGACACTGGAACACTGAAGCTTTCTTT; cdr3_aa: CSAAGHWNTEAFF
clone_size: .; j_call: TRBJ2-5; d_call: .; v_call: TRBV5-1; cdr3_nt: TGCGCCAGCAGCGAGGGTAGGCAGACCCAGTACTTC; cdr3_aa: CASSEGRQTQYF
clone_size: many; j_call: TRBJ1-2; d_call: .; v_call: TRBV5-1; cdr3_nt: TGCGCCAGCAGCTTGGGGACAGAGTTCCTCTATGGCTACACCTTC; cdr3_aa: CASSLGTEFLYGYTF
clone_size: .; j_call: TRBJ2-4; d_call: .; v_call: TRBV20-1; cdr3_nt: TGCAGTGCTAGACGTCAGGGGTCCCAAAACATTCAGTACTTC; cdr3_aa: CSARRQGSQNIQYF
clone_size: few; j_call: TRBJ1-5; d_call: .; v_call: TRBV5-1; cdr3_nt: TGCGCCAGCAGCCCGGGGGGGGGTGGTCAGCCCCAGCATTTT; cdr3_aa: CASSPGGGGQPQHF
clone_size: .; j_call: TRBJ1-6; d_call: .; v_call: TRBV15; cdr3_nt: TGTGCCACCAGCAGAGATTTAGGTGACCCGAATTCACCCCTCCACTTT; cdr3_aa: CATSRDLGDPNSPLHF
clone_size: .; j_call: TRBJ2-1; d_call: .; v_call: TRBV7-2; cdr3_nt: TGTGCCAGCAGCTTAGCGCTGACTGCGAATGAGCAGTTCTTC; cdr3_aa: CASSLALTANEQFF
clone_size: few; j_call: TRBJ2-7; d_call: .; v_call: TRBV5-1; cdr3_nt: TGCGCCAGCAGCCCCGGGCAGGGCAGCTCCTACGAGCAGTACTTC; cdr3_aa: CASSPGQGSSYEQYF
clone_size: .; j_call: TRBJ1-2; d_call: TRBD1; v_call: TRBV15; cdr3_nt: TGTGCCACCAGCAGTGACAGGGTTGGTGGCTACACCTTC; cdr3_aa: CATSSDRVGGYTF
clone_size: few; j_call: TRBJ2-5; d_call: .; v_call: TRBV6-2/TRBV6-3; cdr3_nt: TGTGCCAGCACCTCTCGGGGAAGCGACCAAGAGACCCAGTACTTC; cdr3_aa: CASTSRGSDQETQYF
clone_size: .; j_call: TRBJ2-7; d_call: .; v_call: TRBV4-2; cdr3_nt: TGTGCCAGCAGCCAAGCAGTTCGCGGCGAGCAGTACTTC; cdr3_aa: CASSQAVRGEQYF
clone_size: .; j_call: TRBJ2-7; d_call: TRBD1; v_call: TRBV5-5; cdr3_nt: TGTGCCAGCAGCTGGGACAGCCTATCCTACGAGCAGTACTTC; cdr3_aa: CASSWDSLSYEQYF
clone_size: few; j_call: TRBJ2-1; d_call: TRBD2; v_call: TRBV6-6; cdr3_nt: TGTGCCGCCAGGACTAGCGGGGGGGACTACAATGAGCAGTTCTTC; cdr3_aa: CAARTSGGDYNEQFF
clone_size: few; j_call: TRBJ2-7; d_call: .; v_call: TRBV21-1; cdr3_nt: TGTGCCAGCAGCAAAGCCGGGGTTTTGGGGCGAAGCGAGCAGTACTTC; cdr3_aa: CASSKAGVLGRSEQYF
clone_size: few; j_call: TRBJ2-3; d_call: .; v_call: TRBV5-1; cdr3_nt: TGCGCCAGCAGCTTGGTGGGAGAGGATACGCAGTATTTT; cdr3_aa: CASSLVGEDTQYF
clone_size: .; j_call: TRBJ2-1; d_call: .; v_call: TRBV6-4; cdr3_nt: TGTGCCAGCAGTGACGGGACTGCCTACAATGAGCAGTTCTTC; cdr3_aa: CASSDGTAYNEQFF
clone_size: .; j_call: TRBJ2-7; d_call: TRBD1; v_call: TRBV19; cdr3_nt: TGTGCCAGTACTCCGGGACAGGGGTTAACCGAGCAGTACTTC; cdr3_aa: CASTPGQGLTEQYF
clone_size: few; j_call: TRBJ2-3; d_call: .; v_call: TRBV29-1; cdr3_nt: TGCAGCGTTGACAACAGGGATGGGGATACGCAGTATTTT; cdr3_aa: CSVDNRDGDTQYF
clone_size: .; j_call: TRBJ1-2; d_call: TRBD1; v_call: TRBV24-1; cdr3_nt: TGTGCCACCAGTGATTTTCGGACAGGGGAAGGCTACACCTTC; cdr3_aa: CATSDFRTGEGYTF